This TCR beta chain derives from a study of blood T cell repertoires in COVID-19. Libraries were prepared by immunoSEQ multiplex PCR; TCRdb keeps only in-frame clonotypes and omits some of them. The table shows about 58,000 clones, with around nine tenths occurring only once. This clone was seen a single time. The CDR3 contains 15 residues. V was shortened by 1 base and J by 3 bases, with 13 bases between the two germline ends. Germline CDR1 is SGHAT and CDR2 is FQNNGV. Sequenced input: peripheral blood. V usage is TRBV11-2 and J usage is TRBJ2-7; D may be TRBD1 (5 bases). The origin of this receptor is a woman aged 45 to 65 with active or convalescent COVID-19. In nucleotides, the CDR3 is TGTGCCAGCAGCTTAGGTGGAGTGGGGCACTACGAGCAGTACTTC. It specifies CASSLGGVGHYEQYF.